The T cell receptor beta chain under discussion was sequenced for a study of graft-versus-host responses after intestinal transplantation. Study details: Every recipient underwent anti-thymocyte globulin induction, then tacrolimus and steroids for roughly 3 years.

Findings and limits, study-wide: Early after transplant, HvG declines were associated with peak levels of circulating GvH clones. Researchers found GvH clones in recipient marrow, and some showed up first in ileum or blood. Within allografts, high graft-versus-host to host-versus-graft clonal ratios were seen among patients with graft-donor T cell macrochimerism.

V lost 5 bases, J lost 0 bases, and 17 bases lay in between. CDR3 length: 18 amino acids. Germline assignment: CDR1 MDHEN and CDR2 SYDVKM. Here immunoSEQ multiplex PCR was the method, and the copy in TCRdb shows in-frame clones only, minus some. This table has about 70,000 clones, 85% to 95% appearing once. Of note for this clone: The antigen remains unidentified.

The chain combines TRBV28 with TRBJ2-6, with a possible D match to TRBD1 (8 bases). The sample here was unstimulated CD8+ T cells sorted from spleen or lymph node cells, taken before intestinal transplant. The TCR sequence derives from a human donor who received an intestinal transplant. The CDR3 nucleotides are TGTGCCAGCAGTGGGAGGGGGGACAGGCCCTCTGGGGCCAACGTCCTGACTTTC. It codes for CASSGRGDRPSGANVLTF.